A single sample gave rise to the 14 T cell receptor beta chains below, sequenced in a study of shared clonotypes between healthy human individuals. The data were produced by immunoSEQ multiplex PCR, yet TCRdb's version contains in-frame clones alone and is incomplete. The sample contains around 2.1 million clones, more than 85% of which appear only once. Naive CD8 cells, CD45RO-negative and positively selected for CCR7, excluded terminally differentiated effector memory CD45RA+ cells. The sample consisted of naive CD8+ T cells from PBMCs. These receptors were collected from a man aged 18-30 years in good health. Some clones in this sample may be carry-over from other donors' samples.

The chain couples TRBV14 to TRBJ1-2; 9 bases are shared with TRBD1. The germline V gene has CDR1 SGHDN and CDR2 FVKESK. The CDR3 loop spans 17 amino acids. V trimming: 2 bases; J trimming: 4 bases; junction bases outside the gene matches: 11. CDR3 sequence reads: CASSQNRDRARIYGYTF. CDR3 sequence (DNA): TGTGCCAGCAGCCAAAACCGGGACAGGGCCCGGATCTATGGCTACACCTTC.

This clone has only one observation. This chain connects TRBV6-1 to TRBJ2-2; D is perhaps TRBD2 (5 bases). CDR1 and CDR2 (germline): MNHNS, SASEGT. CDR3 length: 16 residues. V was trimmed by 4 bases and J by 6 bases, leaving 18 bases between them. The DNA for the CDR3 is TGTGCCAGCAGTGTCGGGCGGGCTCCACCACCCGGGGAGCTGTTTTTT. Translation gives CASSVGRAPPPGELFF.

To note about this clone: The same CDR3 can be traced to other DNA sequences in this sample. The V and J genes are TRBV19 and TRBJ1-5; 8 nucleotides agree with TRBD1. With V trimmed by 7 bases and J by 4 bases, 3 bases remained unmatched. Germline loops: CDR1 LNHDA, CDR2 SQIVND (reference sequence). The CDR3 has 13 residues. The CDR3 spells CASTGTGNQPQHF. The CDR3 DNA reads TGTGCCAGTACGGGGACAGGTAATCAGCCCCAGCATTTT.

This clone was counted many times. The rearrangement links TRBV7-6 to TRBJ2-1; weak D call: TRBD2 (6 bases). CDR1 is SGHVS, CDR2 FNYEAQ, per germline. This CDR3 contains 15 residues. With 5 bases removed from V and 7 bases from J, the gap between germline ends came to 18 bases. CDR3 coding DNA: TGTGCCAGCAGCCTCGGTAGCGGACGGGGGAATGAGCAGTTCTTC. Its protein product is CASSLGSGRGNEQFF. The whole variable domain, remainder taken from reference TRBV7-6 and TRBJ2-1, is GAGVSQSPRYKVTKRGQDVALRCDPISGHVSLYWYRQALGQGPEFLTYFNYEAQQDKSGLPNDRFSAERPEGSISTLTIQRTEQRDSAMYRCASSLGSGRGNEQFFGPGTRLTVL.

This rearrangement joins TRBV27 to TRBJ1-1; D is possibly TRBD1 (5 bases). Looked up from germline, CDR1 is MNHEY and CDR2 is SMNVEV (reference sequence). CDR3 length: 16 amino acids. V was shortened by 4 bases and J by 1 base, with 16 bases between the two germline ends. The chain's CDR3 is CASSSRIGGPNTEAFF. The CDR3 DNA follows: TGTGCCAGCAGTTCCAGGATCGGGGGACCGAACACTGAAGCTTTCTTT.

The V call is TRBV29-1, the J call TRBJ2-7, with 8 bases fitting TRBD1. The length of the CDR3 is 15 residues. Germline V lookup: CDR1 SQVTM, CDR2 ANQGSEA. V lost 2 bases and J lost 0; bases outside the gene matches: 6. The CDR3 loop reads CSVEFPQGASYEQYF. For the CDR3, the DNA is TGCAGCGTTGAATTCCCTCAGGGGGCCTCCTACGAGCAGTACTTC.

The chain carries TRBV30 and TRBJ2-1; D unresolved. With 6 bases removed from V and 6 bases from J, the gap between germline ends came to 9 bases. CDR3 length: 11 residues. The germline V gene has CDR1 GTSNPN and CDR2 SVGIG (reference sequence). CDR3 nucleotides: TGTGCCTGCTCACGACCCAATGAGCAGTTCTTC. This codes for CACSRPNEQFF.

V and J are TRBV2 and TRBJ2-7; a weak D match, TRBD2 (6 bases). Germline lookup yields CDR1 SNHLY and CDR2 FYNNEI. This CDR3 region has 15 residues. V lost 4 bases and J 0 bases, leaving 13 bases between the germline ends. CDR3 residues: CASSVGGRGSYEQYF. CDR3 coding DNA: TGTGCCAGCAGTGTCGGAGGGCGCGGCTCCTACGAGCAGTACTTC.

The CDR3 sequence: CASSFAGGSLNEQFF. The CDR3 DNA follows: TGTGCCAGCAGTTTTGCTGGCGGGAGTCTGAATGAGCAGTTCTTC. The V gene is TRBV28, the J gene TRBJ2-1, with 7 bases aligning to TRBD2. The CDR3 consists of 15 residues. The ends lost 3 bases at V and 7 bases at J; junction bases unmatched: 9. Germline V gives CDR1 MDHEN, CDR2 SYDVKM. Together with reference TRBV28 and TRBJ2-1, the CDR3 gives the full variable domain: DVKVTQSSRYLVKRTGEKVFLECVQDMDHENMFWYRQDPGLGLRLIYFSYDVKMKEKGDIPEGYSVSREKKERFSLILESASTNQTSMYLCASSFAGGSLNEQFFGPGTRLTVL.

The rearrangement links TRBV5-1 to TRBJ2-2, with TRBD1 matching 10 bases. After removal of 4 bases from V and 0 bases from J, the junction contained 6 bases not matched to a gene. The CDR3 has 17 amino acids. Germline CDR1 is SGHRS and CDR2 is YFSETQ. Written as DNA, the CDR3 is TGCGCCAGCAGCAGGGGACAGGGGTACACGAACACCGGGGAGCTGTTTTTT. Residues: CASSRGQGYTNTGELFF.

The table lists this clone with a few counts. The chain couples TRBV14 to TRBJ1-1; D remains ambiguous. The CDR3 contains 12 residues. The ends were cut back, 4 bases at V and 4 bases at J, with 7 bases in the middle. Germline CDR1 SGHDN, CDR2 FVKESK. The CDR3 nucleotides are TGTGCCAGCAGCCTCCGATTCACTGAAGCTTTCTTT. It is translated as CASSLRFTEAFF.

V is TRBV19 and J is TRBJ1-2, with D perhaps matching TRBD1 (6 bases). Germline-derived CDR1 and CDR2 are LNHDA and SQIVND (reference sequence). V lost 5 bases, J lost 6 bases, and 19 bases lay in between. This CDR3 has 15 amino acids. Here the CDR3 DNA reads TGTGCCAGTAGTCCCCGGGGGCCTCACCTTAATGGCTACACCTTC. Protein product: CASSPRGPHLNGYTF.

The rearrangement links TRBV27 to TRBJ1-6; TRBD1 matches at 9 bases. Germline V CDR1 and CDR2: MNHEY, SMNVEV (reference sequence). After removal of 4 bases from V and 10 bases from J, the junction contained 8 bases not matched to a gene. The CDR3 spans 15 residues. CDR3 sequence reads: CASSSPGQGGSPLHF. The CDR3 DNA follows: TGTGCCAGCAGTTCCCCGGGACAGGGAGGATCACCCCTCCACTTT.

This clone came up once. V and J are TRBV4-3 and TRBJ2-3, with no clear D. Trimming stripped 0 bases from V and 10 bases from J, with 17 bases between. The CDR3 extends over 15 amino acids. CDR1 is LGHNA and CDR2 is YSLEER in the germline V gene. Here the CDR3 DNA reads TGCGCCAGCAGCCAAGAAGATAGCACGGCGGTTCCGCAGTATTTT. Translated, it gives CASSQEDSTAVPQYF.